This TCR beta chain was sequenced for a study of T-cell reconstitution after alpha-beta-depleted transplantation in children. Study-level points and caveats: Newly produced T cells mostly accounted for T-cell counts and diversity one year post-transplant. The study reportedly traced alpha-beta T cells about two months after transplant to several hundred expanded graft clones.

The junction had 9 bases not matched to a gene; V was cut back by 1 base and J by 3 bases. Germline CDR1 reads SGHKS; CDR2 reads YYEKEE (reference sequence). The CDR3 spans 16 residues. This clonotype was detected a few times. Its cognate antigen is unknown. The TCRbeta library was prepared with unique molecular identifiers. From the PCR reads, TCRdb called clonotypes with MiXCR, one entry per CDR3 protein. The sample yields fewer than 550,000 distinct CDR3 sequences, 9.5% to 12% seen once. The chain recombines TRBV5-5 with TRBJ1-1; 7 bases map to TRBD1. The TCR comes from a female patient aged 2-10 years who had a stem cell transplant for aplastic anemia, so the T cells may come from the graft donor. Sequencing used PBMCs, mostly from graft donor cells, obtained 180 days after TCRalphabeta/CD19-depleted stem cell transplant. The CDR3 region is CASSLTGPDRDTEAFF. CDR3 nucleotides: TGTGCCAGCAGCTTGACGGGGCCCGACAGGGACACTGAAGCTTTCTTT.